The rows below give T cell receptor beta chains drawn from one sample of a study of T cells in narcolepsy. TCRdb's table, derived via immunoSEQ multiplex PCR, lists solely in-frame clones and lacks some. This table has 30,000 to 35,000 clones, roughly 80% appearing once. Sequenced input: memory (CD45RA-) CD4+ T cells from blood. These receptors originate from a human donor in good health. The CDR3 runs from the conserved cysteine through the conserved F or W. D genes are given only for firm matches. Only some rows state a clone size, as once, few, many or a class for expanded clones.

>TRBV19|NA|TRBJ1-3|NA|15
CASSFDRSSGNTIYF
TGTGCCAGTAGCTTTGACAGGAGCTCTGGAAACACCATATATTTT
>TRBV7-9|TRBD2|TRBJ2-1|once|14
CASSRGTTGDEQFF
TGTGCCAGCAGCCGGGGGACTACCGGCGATGAGCAGTTCTTC
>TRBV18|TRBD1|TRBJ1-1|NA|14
CASSDRGLNTEAFF
TGTGCCAGCTCAGACAGGGGACTAAACACTGAAGCTTTCTTT
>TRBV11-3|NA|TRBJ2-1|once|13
CASSRIGYNEQFF
TGTGCCAGCAGCCGTATCGGATACAATGAGCAGTTCTTC
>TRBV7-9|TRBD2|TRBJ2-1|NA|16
CASSRRGLAGDNEQFF
TGTGCCAGCAGCCGAAGGGGACTAGCGGGGGACAATGAGCAGTTCTTC
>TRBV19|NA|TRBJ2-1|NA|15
CASSIDLASLNEQFF
TGTGCCAGTAGTATAGATCTGGCTAGCCTCAATGAGCAGTTCTTC
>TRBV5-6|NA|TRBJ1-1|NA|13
CASSWEQGAEAFF
TGTGCCAGCAGCTGGGAGCAGGGTGCTGAAGCTTTCTTT
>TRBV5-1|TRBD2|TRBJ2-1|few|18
CASSLIPGAGGSYNEQFF
TGCGCCAGCAGCTTGATTCCGGGAGCGGGGGGCTCCTACAATGAGCAGTTCTTC
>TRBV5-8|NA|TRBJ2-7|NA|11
CASSRLRGQYF
TGTGCCAGCAGCCGTCTACGCGGGCAGTACTTC
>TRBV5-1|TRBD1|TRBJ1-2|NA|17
CASSFTPDRGFYYGYTF
TGCGCCAGCAGCTTTACCCCGGACAGGGGCTTTTACTATGGCTACACCTTC
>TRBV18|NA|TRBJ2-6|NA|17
CASSPGYRTSGANVLTF
TGTGCCAGCTCACCTGGGTACCGGACCTCTGGGGCCAACGTCCTGACTTTC
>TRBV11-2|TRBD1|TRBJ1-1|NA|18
CASSLGSAVGQGAIRAFF
TGTGCCAGCAGCTTAGGATCGGCCGTGGGACAGGGGGCGATTCGAGCTTTCTTT
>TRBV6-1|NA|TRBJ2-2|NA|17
CASSESGRLHGTGELFF
TGTGCCAGCAGTGAATCTGGCAGGCTCCATGGCACCGGGGAGCTGTTTTTT
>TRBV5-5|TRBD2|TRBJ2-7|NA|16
CASSLSLRETHGEQYF
TGTGCCAGCAGCTTATCTTTGCGGGAGACCCATGGCGAGCAGTACTTC
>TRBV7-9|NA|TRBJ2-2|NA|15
CASSPQLSMAGELFF
TGTGCCAGCAGCCCCCAACTTTCTATGGCCGGGGAGCTGTTTTTT
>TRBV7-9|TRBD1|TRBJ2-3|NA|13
CASSPRGPDTQYF
TGTGCCAGCAGCCCCAGGGGGCCAGATACGCAGTATTTT
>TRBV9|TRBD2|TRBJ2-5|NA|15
CASSVAIGGKETQYF
TGTGCCAGCAGCGTAGCAATCGGGGGGAAAGAGACCCAGTACTTC
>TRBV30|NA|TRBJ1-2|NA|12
CAWSVASGGYTF
TGTGCCTGGAGTGTAGCCTCTGGTGGCTACACCTTC
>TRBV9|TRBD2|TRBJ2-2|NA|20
CASSPGRPGLVGLDGGELFF
TGTGCCAGCAGTCCGGGGAGACCGGGACTAGTAGGGTTGGACGGCGGGGAGCTGTTTTTT
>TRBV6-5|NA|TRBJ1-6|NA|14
CASRRGPNNSPLHF
TGTGCCAGCCGTAGGGGCCCAAATAATTCACCCCTCCACTTT
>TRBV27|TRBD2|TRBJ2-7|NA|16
CASSPQGSGRIDEQYF
TGTGCCAGCAGTCCCCAGGGGAGCGGGAGGATCGACGAGCAGTACTTC
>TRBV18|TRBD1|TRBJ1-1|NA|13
CASSWDRSTEAFF
TGTGCCAGCTCCTGGGACAGGAGCACTGAAGCTTTCTTT
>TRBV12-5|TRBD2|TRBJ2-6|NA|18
CASGLVAGGAALANVLTF
TGTGCTAGTGGTTTGGTGGCGGGAGGAGCGGCTTTGGCCAACGTCCTGACTTTC
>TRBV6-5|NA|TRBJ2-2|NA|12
CASSRRGGELFF
TGTGCCAGCAGTCGCAGAGGGGGGGAGCTGTTTTTT
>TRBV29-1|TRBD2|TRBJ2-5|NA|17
CSVDRGRATGYGETQYF
TGCAGCGTTGACCGGGGGAGGGCCACCGGGTACGGAGAGACCCAGTACTTC
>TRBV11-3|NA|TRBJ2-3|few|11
CASSTMDTQYF
TGTGCCAGCAGCACCATGGATACGCAGTATTTT
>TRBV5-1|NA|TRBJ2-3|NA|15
CASSMGGAPRDMQYF
TGCGCCAGCAGCATGGGGGGCGCTCCAAGAGATATGCAGTATTTT
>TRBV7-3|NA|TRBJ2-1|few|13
CASSLIWGDEQFF
TGTGCCAGCAGCCTAATCTGGGGGGATGAGCAGTTCTTC
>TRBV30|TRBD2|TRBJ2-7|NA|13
CAWSVGLAYEQYF
TGTGCCTGGAGCGTGGGACTAGCCTACGAGCAGTACTTC
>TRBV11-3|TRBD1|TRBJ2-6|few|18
CASSPTPGTGGGANVLTF
TGTGCCAGCAGCCCCACTCCCGGGACAGGGGGTGGGGCCAACGTCCTGACTTTC
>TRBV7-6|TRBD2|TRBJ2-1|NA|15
CASSLAPSGSNEQFF
TGTGCCAGCAGCTTAGCGCCTAGCGGGAGTAATGAGCAGTTCTTC
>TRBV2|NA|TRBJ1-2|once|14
CASEQGGANYGYTF
TGTGCCAGCGAACAGGGAGGCGCTAACTATGGCTACACCTTC
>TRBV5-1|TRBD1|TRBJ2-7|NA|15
CASSLPGQGIGEQYF
TGCGCCAGCAGCCTACCAGGACAGGGGATAGGCGAGCAGTACTTC
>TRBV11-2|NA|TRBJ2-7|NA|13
CASSFLGTAEQYF
TGTGCCAGCAGCTTTCTGGGGACTGCAGAGCAGTACTTC
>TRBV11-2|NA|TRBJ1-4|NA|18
CASSPRAGETTTNEKLFF
TGTGCCAGCAGCCCCCGAGCGGGGGAAACCACAACTAATGAAAAACTGTTTTTT
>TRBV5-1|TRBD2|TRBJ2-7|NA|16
CASSSLAGGPGGEQYF
TGCGCCAGCAGCTCCCTAGCGGGAGGGCCGGGTGGGGAGCAGTACTTC
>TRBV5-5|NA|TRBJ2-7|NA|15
CASSPRSFGSYEQYF
TGTGCCAGCAGCCCAAGGAGTTTTGGTTCCTACGAGCAGTACTTC
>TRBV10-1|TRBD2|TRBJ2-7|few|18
CASSPGTKGLGLKAEQYF
TGCGCCAGCAGTCCCGGGACTAAAGGATTAGGACTCAAGGCCGAGCAGTACTTC
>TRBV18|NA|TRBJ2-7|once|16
CASSPQASGGSYEQYF
TGTGCCAGCTCACCACAGGCCTCGGGTGGCTCCTACGAGCAGTACTTC
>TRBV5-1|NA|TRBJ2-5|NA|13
CASRTGLQETQYF
TGCGCCAGCAGAACCGGACTACAAGAGACCCAGTACTTC
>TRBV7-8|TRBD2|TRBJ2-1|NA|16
CASRPGTSGTNNEQFF
TGTGCCAGCAGACCAGGGACTAGCGGAACGAACAATGAGCAGTTCTTC
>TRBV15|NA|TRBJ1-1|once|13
CATGQGKNTEAFF
TGTGCCACCGGACAAGGGAAGAACACTGAAGCTTTCTTT
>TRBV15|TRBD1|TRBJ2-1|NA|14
CAVLSRTGTDEQFF
TGTGCCGTCCTCTCCCGGACAGGGACCGATGAGCAGTTCTTC
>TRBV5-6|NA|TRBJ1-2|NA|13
CASSPQTSYGYTF
TGTGCCAGCAGCCCACAGACAAGCTATGGCTACACCTTC
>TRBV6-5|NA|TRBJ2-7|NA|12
CASSYFAYEQYF
TGTGCCAGCAGTTACTTCGCCTACGAGCAGTACTTC
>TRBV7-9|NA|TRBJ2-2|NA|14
CASSRDTDTGELFF
TGTGCCAGCAGCCGAGACACCGACACCGGGGAGCTGTTTTTT
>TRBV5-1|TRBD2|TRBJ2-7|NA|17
CASSPTSGSGPSYEQYF
TGCGCCAGCAGCCCGACTAGCGGGAGTGGTCCCTCCTACGAGCAGTACTTC
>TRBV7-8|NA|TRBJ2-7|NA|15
CASSPNRVGTYEQYF
TGTGCCAGCAGCCCCAACAGGGTGGGTACCTACGAGCAGTACTTC